Shown below are 24 T cell receptor beta chains from a single sample sequenced in a study of T cell repertoires in cytomegalovirus infection. Their target antigens are unknown. MiXCR, run by TCRdb on the reads, gives a single entry per CDR3 protein. This sample yields about 570,000 distinct CDR3 sequences, of which roughly 42% are seen a single time; 48% belongs to the top ten. The material was cultured PBMCs, obtained from culture after CMV antigen stimulation. The receptors stem from a human donor in good health (CMV status not recorded). Some clones in this sample may be carry-over from other donors' samples.

The chain links TRBV7-8 to TRBJ2-7, with D perhaps assigned TRBD1 or TRBD2 (5 bases each). Germline V gene lookup returns CDR1 SGHVS and CDR2 FQNEAQ. Trimming took 5 bases from V and 3 from J, leaving 11 bases between them. The CDR3 runs 13 residues. CDR3: CASSGGRNYEQYF. The CDR3 DNA reads TGTGCCAGCAGCGGGGGACGGAACTACGAGCAGTACTTC.

The chain is built from TRBV6-5 and TRBJ1-1; perhaps TRBD1 as D (5 bases). The germline CDR1 and CDR2 sequences are MNHEY and SVGAGI. This CDR3 contains 12 residues. Trimming stripped 0 bases from V and 10 bases from J, with 9 bases between. CDR3 sequence: CASSYSLQGAFF. CDR3 nucleotide sequence: TGTGCCAGCAGTTACTCCCTCCAGGGAGCTTTCTTT.

V usage is TRBV7-6 and J usage is TRBJ2-3; no reliable D call. V lost 1 base, J lost 7 bases, and 18 bases lay in between. CDR3 length: 16 residues. CDR1 is SGHVS, CDR2 FNYEAQ, per germline. This CDR3 is CASSLGYRGELYTQYF. CDR3 in DNA: TGTGCCAGCAGCTTAGGATATAGAGGAGAACTATATACGCAGTATTTT.

A remark on this clonotype: One end of the junction does not line up with germline, which may come from a read error. The genes are TRBV7-4 and TRBJ2-7, with TRBD2 matching 11 bases. This CDR3 has 15 amino acids. CDR1 and CDR2 (germline): SGHVT, SQSDAQ. For the CDR3, the DNA is TGTGCCAGCAGCCCCCGAACTAGCGGGAGTTACGAGCAGCACTTC. Translated, it gives CASSPRTSGSYEQHF.

V is TRBV2 and J is TRBJ2-1; TRBD2 aligns across 9 bases. With 4 bases clipped from V and 4 bases from J, the junction kept 14 bases outside the gene matches. The germline gives CDR1 SNHLY, CDR2 FYNNEI. This CDR3 spans 18 amino acids. The CDR3 sequence: CASSASFAGLANYNEQFF. The CDR3 coding sequence is TGTGCCAGCAGTGCGTCTTTTGCGGGACTAGCAAATTACAATGAGCAGTTCTTC.

This clonotype has more than one count but fewer than ten. The chain is built from TRBV11-2 and TRBJ2-1; D tentatively reads TRBD1 or TRBD2 (6 bases each). Germline assignment: CDR1 SGHAT and CDR2 FQNNGV. CDR3 size: 17 residues. The germline V and J ends were trimmed by 5 bases and 1 base, with 18 bases remaining between them. The CDR3 reads CASSEFVGGGSYNEQFF. In nucleotides, the CDR3 is TGTGCCAGCAGCGAATTCGTGGGGGGCGGATCCTACAATGAGCAGTTCTTC.

This clonotype has just a few counts. The chain carries TRBV6-1 and TRBJ1-1; no definite D call. Germline CDR1 is MNHNS and CDR2 is SASEGT. The germline V and J ends were trimmed by 2 bases and 9 bases, with 13 bases remaining between them. CDR3 size: 13 residues. The DNA for the CDR3 is TGTGCCAGCAGTGAACAGCGTCTGGTAAAAGCTTTCTTT. Translating gives CASSEQRLVKAFF.

The rearrangement joins TRBV5-1 to TRBJ2-3; weak D call: TRBD1 (5 bases). The CDR3 has 15 amino acids. V was cut by 1 base and J by 2 bases, with 11 bases left in between. Per germline, CDR1 SGHRS and CDR2 YFSETQ. The CDR3 loop is CASSLPDTNTDTQYF. For the CDR3, the DNA is TGCGCCAGCAGCTTGCCGGACACCAACACAGATACGCAGTATTTT.

The chain links TRBV19 to TRBJ1-5; 7 positions match TRBD1. Losses at the gene ends were 10 bases for V and 8 bases for J; bases not matched to a gene: 14. This CDR3 has 14 amino acids. Germline V gene lookup returns CDR1 LNHDA and CDR2 SQIVND (reference sequence). The chain's CDR3 is CATQGERAIKPQHF. CDR3 sequence (DNA): TGTGCCACCCAGGGGGAGCGGGCGATCAAGCCCCAGCATTTT.

The chain employs TRBV28 and TRBJ1-2; 8 bases are shared with TRBD1. The length of the CDR3 is 15 residues. V shed 7 bases and J 5 bases; nucleotides not matched to a gene: 12. Germline V gives CDR1 MDHEN, CDR2 SYDVKM. In DNA, the CDR3 is TGTGCCAGCACCCCTCGGAGGGACAGGTGGTATGGCTACACCTTC. Its translation is CASTPRRDRWYGYTF.

This clonotype was counted ten times or more. The chain couples TRBV7-8 to TRBJ2-2; 7 positions match TRBD2. V shed 5 bases, J shed 5 bases, and the junction held 8 bases outside the gene matches. Germline CDR1 and CDR2: SGHVS and FQNEAQ. This CDR3 region has 15 residues. The CDR3 loop reads CASSLTSRGTGELFF. The CDR3 coding sequence is TGTGCCAGCAGCCTGACTAGCCGAGGGACCGGGGAGCTGTTTTTT.

The chain carries TRBV4-3 and TRBJ2-5; D ambiguous. Germline V CDR1 and CDR2: LGHNA, YSLEER. The CDR3 is 13 residues long. The V and J ends lost 3 bases and 3 bases respectively, with 8 bases between them. CDR3 amino acids: CASSQLVEETQYF. The CDR3 region has the DNA TGCGCCAGCAGCCAGCTAGTTGAAGAGACCCAGTACTTC.

V gene TRBV7-2 combines with J gene TRBJ2-7; D is undetermined. V was shortened by 3 bases and J by 0 bases, with 3 bases between the two germline ends. CDR1 is SGHTA and CDR2 is FQGNSA in the germline V gene. The CDR3 sequence is 12 residues long. The CDR3 region has the DNA TGTGCCAGCAGCTTCCGCTCCTACGAGCAGTACTTC. It is translated as CASSFRSYEQYF. The entire variable domain, with the rest obtained from reference TRBV7-2 and TRBJ2-7, is as follows: GAGVSQSPSNKVTEKGKDVELRCDPISGHTALYWYRQSLGQGLEFLIYFQGNSAPDKSGLPSDRFSAERTGGSVSTLTIQRTQQEDSAVYLCASSFRSYEQYFGPGTRLTVT.

The chain uses TRBV20-1 and TRBJ2-7, with 8 bases lining up with TRBD2. With V trimmed by 5 bases and J by 5 bases, 11 bases remained unmatched. The CDR3 spans 14 residues. CDR1 is DFQATT and CDR2 is SNEGSKA in the germline V gene (reference sequence). This chain's CDR3 is CSAGGAGGLNEQYF. The CDR3 nucleotides are TGCAGTGCTGGAGGGGCGGGGGGTTTGAACGAGCAGTACTTC.

This clonotype was seen only a few times. The chain has TRBV5-4 and TRBJ2-3; TRBD2 aligns across 8 bases. The germline V gene has CDR1 SGHNT and CDR2 YYREEE (reference sequence). The CDR3 contains 16 residues. With 3 bases clipped from V and 0 bases from J, the junction kept 6 bases outside the gene matches. CDR3 protein: CASSSSGGASTDTQYF. The CDR3 DNA is TGTGCCAGCAGCTCGTCCGGGGGGGCTAGCACAGATACGCAGTATTTT.

This clonotype has only a few counts. The CDR3 coding sequence is TGTGCCACCAGTGACCGACAGGGCTCCGGGGAGCTGTTTTTT. It codes for CATSDRQGSGELFF. This sequence joins TRBV24-1 and TRBJ2-2; 7 nucleotides align to TRBD1. CDR1 is KGHDR and CDR2 is SFDVKD in the germline V gene. V gave up 4 bases and J gave up 6 bases; unmatched junction bases: 4. This CDR3 has 14 residues.

The sample holds many counts of this clonotype. This chain joins TRBV7-2 and TRBJ2-1; 7 nucleotides match TRBD2. Trimming took 1 base from V and 4 from J; bases not matched to a gene: 4. CDR1 is SGHTA, CDR2 FQGNSA, per germline. The CDR3 covers 15 residues. Written as DNA, the CDR3 is TGTGCCAGCAGCTTAGTGAGCGGGGATTACAATGAGCAGTTCTTC. It yields the protein CASSLVSGDYNEQFF.

The rearrangement links TRBV6-2 or TRBV6-3 to TRBJ1-5; 9 nucleotides line up with TRBD1. Germline CDR1 reads MNHEY; CDR2 reads SVGEGT. This CDR3 has 16 residues. V shed 10 bases, J shed 6 bases, and the junction held 16 bases outside the gene matches. CDR3 DNA: TGTGCCACCGGTCGATCGGGACAGGGAGGCGGTCAGCCCCAGCATTTT. Protein sequence: CATGRSGQGGGQPQHF.

The rearrangement joins TRBV7-2 to TRBJ2-1; D is unclear. The CDR3 has 13 amino acids. From germline, CDR1 is SGHTA and CDR2 FQGNSA. Trimming shortened V by 2 bases and J by 13 bases, and 15 bases separated the two germline ends. The CDR3 loop reads CASSLPPPTSQFF. Written as DNA, the CDR3 is TGTGCCAGCAGCTTACCCCCTCCCACTTCTCAGTTCTTC.

This clonotype has a handful of counts. V usage is TRBV7-2 and J usage is TRBJ1-5; 9 bases map to TRBD1. Germline assignment: CDR1 SGHTA and CDR2 FQGNSA. This CDR3 contains 16 residues. The V gene end was trimmed by 3 bases and the J gene end by 1 base; junction bases not matched to a gene: 4. CDR3 bases: TGTGCCAGCAGCTTGGGGGACAGGGTGAGCAATCAGCCCCAGCATTTT. This encodes CASSLGDRVSNQPQHF.

The V gene is TRBV7-9, the J gene TRBJ2-5, with 13 bases fitting TRBD2. With V trimmed by 6 bases and J by 5 bases, 3 bases remained unmatched. The CDR3 length is 14 residues. Germline-derived CDR1 and CDR2 are SEHNR and FQNEAQ (reference sequence). The CDR3 DNA reads as TGTGCCAGCAGGGGACTAGCGGGACAGGAGACCCAGTACTTC. Protein sequence: CASRGLAGQETQYF.

The table lists this clonotype with a few counts. The V and J genes are TRBV7-2 and TRBJ1-3; 9 bases agree with TRBD1. CDR3 length equals 15 residues. Trimming took 3 bases from V and 2 from J; bases not matched to a gene: 2. The germline CDR1 and CDR2 sequences are SGHTA and FQGNSA. CDR3 residues: CASSLTGGTGNTIYF. The CDR3 nucleotides read TGTGCCAGCAGCTTGACAGGGGGAACTGGAAACACCATATATTTT.

V is TRBV6-2 or TRBV6-3 and J is TRBJ1-5; D unresolved. The CDR3 length is 14 residues. CDR1 and CDR2 (germline): MNHEY, SVGEGT. V was trimmed by 7 bases and J by 2 bases, leaving 12 bases between them. The DNA for the CDR3 is TGTGCCAGCACACGAGCGCTGGGCAATCAGCCCCAGCATTTT. Amino acids: CASTRALGNQPQHF.

The chain recombines TRBV2 with TRBJ1-3; no firm D call. The V end was cut by 5 bases, the J end by 6 bases, with 11 bases between. Germline-derived CDR1 and CDR2 are SNHLY and FYNNEI. CDR3 length: 13 residues. In DNA, the CDR3 is TGTGCCAGCAGTTCCACGACTGAAAACACCATATATTTT. Amino acids: CASSSTTENTIYF.